This passage covers 27 T cell receptor beta chains from one sample sequenced in a study of T-cell memory formation after mild COVID-19 (dated by TCRdb to about 2021). To prepare the library, 5' RACE was applied. The instrument was an Illumina NovaSeq 6000. Using fastp trimming at Q25 and MiXCR clonotype assembly, TCRdb reanalyzed the public sequencing data and kept in-frame beta chains. Under each unique CDR3 protein, matching rows form one entry showing the most common genes and DNA. The sample profile shows 400,000 or so distinct CDR3 sequences; over 20% of them were found once. Of the sample, roughly an eighth falls within the top ten clones. Material for sequencing was PBMCs or a T cell subset sorted from them (not recorded which). Receptor source: an adult woman who had mild COVID-19 (a few samples of this study predate the infection). The sample titles of this study are shuffled in the database, so cell type and time point are left out; the donor was told from shared clones.

The rearrangement joins TRBV20-1 to TRBJ2-7; TRBD2 matches at 8 bases. Germline lookup yields CDR1 DFQATT and CDR2 SNEGSKA (reference sequence). With V trimmed by 1 base and J by 0 bases, 5 bases remained unmatched. The CDR3 length is 15 residues. In DNA, the CDR3 is TGCAGTGCTAGAGTTTTAGCGGGAACCTCCTACGAGCAGTACTTC. It yields the protein CSARVLAGTSYEQYF.

V usage is TRBV4-3 and J usage is TRBJ2-1; unclear D gene. CDR1 LGHNA and CDR2 YSLEER come from the germline V gene. The CDR3 runs 12 residues. Trimming removed 0 bases from V and 12 bases from J, with 9 bases in between. As DNA, the CDR3 is TGCGCCAGCAGCCAAGATCGGAGTAGGCAGTTCTTC. Protein: CASSQDRSRQFF.

The chain uses TRBV5-1 and TRBJ2-7, with 9 bases lining up with TRBD1. The germline V gene has CDR1 SGHRS and CDR2 YFSETQ. This CDR3 has 14 amino acids. The ends lost 0 bases at V and 3 bases at J; junction bases unmatched: 1. Here the CDR3 DNA reads TGCGCCAGCAGCTTGGACAGGGGGCACTACGAGCAGTACTTC. Its protein is CASSLDRGHYEQYF.

This clonotype turned up a few times. Written as DNA, the CDR3 is TGTGCCAGCAGCTCACGGGGGGCAGCCCACACAGATACGCAGTATTTT. Encoded protein: CASSSRGAAHTDTQYF. V gene TRBV7-2 combines with J gene TRBJ2-3; D possibly corresponds to TRBD2 (7 bases). The CDR3 is 16 residues long. Germline-derived CDR1 and CDR2 are SGHTA and FQGNSA. The V end was cut by 4 bases, the J end by 2 bases, with 16 bases between.

This clonotype was observed a few times. The chain couples TRBV6-6 to TRBJ1-1; D ambiguous. The CDR3 is 14 residues long. V shed 6 bases and J shed 0 bases, with 11 bases lying between them. Germline V CDR1 and CDR2: MNHNY, SVGAGI (reference sequence). The DNA for the CDR3 is TGTGCCAGCAGCCCGGCAAGGGTGAACACTGAAGCTTTCTTT. This gives the protein CASSPARVNTEAFF.

The rearrangement uses TRBV15 and TRBJ2-3; D may correspond to TRBD1 or TRBD2 (5 bases each). Germline V gene sequence: CDR1 LNHNV, CDR2 YYDKDF (reference sequence). Trimming left V 2 bases short and J 6 bases short, with 12 bases between. This CDR3 contains 14 residues. CDR3 amino acids: CATSRFEGTDTQYF. CDR3 sequence (DNA): TGTGCCACCAGCAGATTCGAAGGGACCGATACGCAGTATTTT.

The chain joins TRBV28 to TRBJ2-3; tentatively, D is TRBD1 (6 bases). V was clipped by 6 bases and J by 6 bases, with 19 bases between them. Germline V gene lookup returns CDR1 MDHEN and CDR2 SYDVKM. There are 15 residues in the CDR3. The CDR3 DNA follows: TGTGCCAGCAGCTGGGACATCGATTTCTCGGATACGCAGTATTTT. Encoded protein: CASSWDIDFSDTQYF. The whole variable domain, filled in from reference TRBV28 and TRBJ2-3, reads DVKVTQSSRYLVKRTGEKVFLECVQDMDHENMFWYRQDPGLGLRLIYFSYDVKMKEKGDIPEGYSVSREKKERFSLILESASTNQTSMYLCASSWDIDFSDTQYFGPGTRLTVL.

This clonotype came up a few times. The chain recombines TRBV30 with TRBJ1-6, with no clear D. V lost 0 bases, J lost 8 bases, and 11 bases lay in between. Germline lookup yields CDR1 GTSNPN and CDR2 SVGIG (reference sequence). The CDR3 has 14 amino acids. In nucleotides, the CDR3 is TGTGCCTGGAGTGTGGCGGGGTCAGATTCACCCCTCCACTTT. Amino acid sequence: CAWSVAGSDSPLHF.

The chain carries TRBV23-1 and TRBJ1-2; the D is unclear. TRBV23-1 belongs to the ORF category, with a function that is uncertain. This CDR3 region has 9 residues. The V end was cut by 6 bases, the J end by 7 bases, with 3 bases between. The CDR3 is CASSRGYTF. CDR3 DNA: TGCGCCAGCAGCCGTGGCTACACCTTC.

The sample holds a few counts of this clonotype. This chain uses TRBV12-3 or TRBV12-4 with TRBJ2-6; D call uncertain. The CDR3 has 16 amino acids. V was cut by 6 bases and J by 2 bases, with 14 bases left in between. The DNA for the CDR3 is TGTGCCAGCAGACCCACTGTATTCACTGGGGCCAACGTCCTGACTTTC. Translated, it gives CASRPTVFTGANVLTF.

This clonotype was seen a handful of times. The rearrangement uses TRBV7-8 and TRBJ2-2; 11 nucleotides match TRBD2. Germline loops: CDR1 SGHVS, CDR2 FQNEAQ. CDR3 size: 15 residues. Trimming took 5 bases from V and 8 from J; bases not matched to a gene: 7. CDR3 nucleotides: TGTGCCAGCAGCCACGGGACTAGCGGAGGGGGGGAGCTGTTTTTT. Amino acids: CASSHGTSGGGELFF.

The V gene is TRBV4-2, the J gene TRBJ2-3; D possibly corresponds to TRBD2 (6 bases). V was pared by 5 bases and J by 2 bases, with 17 bases between. The germline V gene encodes CDR1 LGHNA and CDR2 YNFKEQ. CDR3 size: 16 residues. CDR3: CASSLPGLASTDTQYF. CDR3 DNA sequence: TGTGCCAGCAGCTTGCCCGGCCTAGCGTCCACAGATACGCAGTATTTT.

The chain employs TRBV19 and TRBJ1-4; 7 bases map to TRBD1. With 8 bases clipped from V and 5 bases from J, the junction kept 5 bases outside the gene matches. In germline, CDR1 is LNHDA, CDR2 SQIVND (reference sequence). CDR3 size: 13 residues. In DNA, the CDR3 is TGTGCCAGTGGGGACAGACCCAATGAAAAACTGTTTTTT. It encodes CASGDRPNEKLFF.

Only one count was recorded for this clonotype. V usage is TRBV9 and J usage is TRBJ2-3, with D perhaps matching TRBD1 or TRBD2 (5 bases each). CDR1 is SGDLS, CDR2 YYNGEE, per germline. There are 14 residues in the CDR3. V lost 2 bases and J lost 4, with 11 bases in between. CDR3 coding DNA: TGTGCCAGCAGCGTCGGGGACGGCGCAGATACGCAGTATTTT. The encoded protein is CASSVGDGADTQYF.

V and J are TRBV5-1 and TRBJ2-7, with 7 bases lining up with TRBD2. The CDR3 is made up of 14 amino acids. V dropped 3 bases and J dropped 4; count of bases not matched to a gene: 7. Germline V lookup: CDR1 SGHRS, CDR2 YFSETQ. The CDR3 DNA is TGCGCCAGCAGCTCAGCCGGGACTATATACGAGCAGTACTTC. This gives the protein CASSSAGTIYEQYF.

The chain has TRBV19 and TRBJ1-5; TRBD1 might be the D (6 bases). Per the germline V gene, CDR1 is LNHDA and CDR2 is SQIVND (reference sequence). The V end lost 4 bases, the J end lost 6 bases, and 16 bases lay between the germline ends. The CDR3 loop spans 15 amino acids. This CDR3 is CASSNVGGGAQPQHF. Written as DNA, the CDR3 is TGTGCCAGTAGTAACGTCGGAGGGGGAGCTCAGCCCCAGCATTTT.

This clonotype was observed a few times. This chain links TRBV6-1 with TRBJ1-1; D perhaps matches TRBD1 (6 bases). Between the trimmed V and J ends, which lost 8 bases and 1 base, there was a span of 11 bases. The germline V gene encodes CDR1 MNHNS and CDR2 SASEGT. This CDR3 region has 13 residues. In DNA form, the CDR3 reads TGTGCCAGCGCGGGGGGGGCGAACACTGAAGCTTTCTTT. It codes for CASAGGANTEAFF.

This rearrangement joins TRBV11-3 to TRBJ1-6, with D possibly matching TRBD1 (5 bases). Germline CDR1 is SGHNT and CDR2 is YENEEA. The CDR3 loop spans 12 amino acids. Trimming stripped 6 bases from V and 10 bases from J, with 10 bases between. The CDR3, as DNA: TGTGCCAGCAGGGAAGGGGACTCACCCCTCCACTTT. Its protein is CASREGDSPLHF.

This clonotype has only a few counts. The J gene is TRBJ2-7, the V gene TRBV5-6; D uncertain. Germline CDR1 and CDR2: SGHDT and YYEEEE. Trimming shortened V by 4 bases and J by 9 bases, and 14 bases separated the two germline ends. This CDR3 region has 12 residues. The CDR3 loop is CASSVRLDVQYF. DNA for the CDR3: TGTGCCAGCAGCGTAAGGCTAGACGTGCAGTACTTC.

This clonotype was counted only a few times. The chain uses TRBV30 and TRBJ1-1; perhaps TRBD1 as D (5 bases). This CDR3 contains 14 residues. The germline V gene has CDR1 GTSNPN and CDR2 SVGIG (reference sequence). The germline V and J ends were trimmed by 8 bases and 4 bases, with 20 bases remaining between them. The CDR3 loop is CALVGGPYTTEAFF. CDR3 DNA sequence: TGTGCCCTGGTCGGGGGACCCTACACCACTGAAGCTTTCTTT.

This clonotype was counted a few times. This chain links TRBV7-9 with TRBJ1-2, with D maybe TRBD1 (5 bases). The CDR3 covers 12 residues. Trimming pared 6 bases from V and 2 bases from J, leaving 7 bases between. CDR1 and CDR2 from the germline V gene are SEHNR and FQNEAQ (reference sequence). The CDR3 loop is CASSRDNYGYTF. The CDR3 bases are TGTGCCAGCAGTCGGGACAACTATGGCTACACCTTC.

The chain recombines TRBV9 with TRBJ2-5; D is uncertain. Looked up from germline, CDR1 is SGDLS and CDR2 is YYNGEE. This CDR3 has 16 amino acids. V lost 0 bases and J lost 0, with 12 bases in between. CDR3 sequence reads: CASSVGAPNYQETQYF. The CDR3 DNA reads TGTGCCAGCAGCGTAGGGGCCCCGAATTACCAAGAGACCCAGTACTTC.

This chain links TRBV30 with TRBJ2-7; D is undetermined. Per the germline V gene, CDR1 is GTSNPN and CDR2 is SVGIG (reference sequence). The CDR3 length is 11 residues. The ends were cut back, 4 bases at V and 2 bases at J, with 6 bases in the middle. CDR3 residues: CAWTQTYEQYF. The CDR3 coding sequence is TGTGCCTGGACTCAGACCTACGAGCAGTACTTC. Looking up the rest from reference TRBV30 and TRBJ2-7 gives the full variable domain: SQTIHQWPATLVQPVGSPLSLECTVEGTSNPNLYWYRQAAGRGLQLLFYSVGIGQISSEVPQNLSASRPQDRQFILSSKKLLLSDSGFYLCAWTQTYEQYFGPGTRLTVT.

This clonotype was counted only a few times. V gene TRBV7-9 combines with J gene TRBJ1-6; 10 bases are shared with TRBD1. CDR1 and CDR2 from the germline V gene are SEHNR and FQNEAQ (reference sequence). With 5 bases clipped from V and 9 bases from J, the junction kept 7 bases outside the gene matches. CDR3 length equals 15 residues. For the CDR3, the DNA is TGTGCCAGCAGCCCGTCGGGACAGGGGCTTTCACCCCTCCACTTT. The encoded protein is CASSPSGQGLSPLHF.

This clonotype was observed a handful of times. CDR3 region: CASSQVGRAYEQYF. The CDR3 DNA sequence: TGCGCCAGCAGCCAAGTTGGCAGGGCCTACGAGCAGTACTTC. The genes are TRBV4-1 and TRBJ2-7, with a weak D call TRBD1 (5 bases). From germline, CDR1 is MGHRA and CDR2 YSYEKL. This CDR3 has 14 amino acids. V was shortened by 1 base and J by 2 bases, with 9 bases between the two germline ends.

V is TRBV7-6 and J is TRBJ2-3; 8 bases map to TRBD2. Germline V gene lookup returns CDR1 SGHVS and CDR2 FNYEAQ. There are 17 residues in the CDR3. V trimming: 3 bases; J trimming: 0 bases; junction bases outside the gene matches: 8. The CDR3, as DNA: TGTGCCAGCAGCTTGGGACTAGGACCCCCTAGCACAGATACGCAGTATTTT. This encodes CASSLGLGPPSTDTQYF.

Concerning this clonotype itself: This clone may be a read error of a much larger clone one base away. CDR3 in DNA: TGTGCCAGCAGCTCCTGGGCTGAAGCTTTCTTT. This sequence encodes CASSSWAEAFF. The chain couples TRBV7-3 to TRBJ1-1; D remains unclear. Germline lookup yields CDR1 SGHTA and CDR2 FQGTGA. This CDR3 contains 11 residues. V was clipped by 4 bases and J by 6 bases, with 6 bases between them.